The present T cell receptor beta chain was sequenced within a study of vaccination effects on CD4 cells after COVID-19. Within the ViraFEST assay, antigen-specific CD4+ T cells underwent expansion with viral peptide pools prior to sequencing. Culture lasted about 11 days before CD4+ T cell isolation. Each participant was administered two doses of either the BNT162b2 or the mRNA-1273 vaccine. Assay: immunoSEQ multiplex PCR; the TCRdb copy retains only in-frame clones and omits some. The sample lists 25,000 to 35,000 clones, 83% seen once, with 1.4% to 1.5% in the top ten. On this clone itself: Its specificity is unknown.

The CDR3 totals 12 residues. V was pared by 8 bases and J by 7 bases, with 14 bases between. CDR1 and CDR2 from the germline V gene are MRHNA and SNTAGT. The sample was CD4+ T cells from PBMCs cultured with HCoV-NL63 spike peptides, taken after COVID-19 vaccination. The rearrangement links TRBV6-4 to TRBJ1-2; D is unclear. The clonotype originates from a human donor who received a COVID-19 vaccine. Some clones in this sample may be carry-over from other donors' samples. The CDR3 protein is CASRSEAGGYTF. The DNA for the CDR3 is TGTGCCAGCCGTTCCGAAGCGGGTGGCTACACCTTC.